The T cell receptor beta chain described here comes from a study of blood T cell repertoires in COVID-19 (dated by TCRdb to the early 2020s). Concerning the study at large: The collaborator samples originated in the United States, Italy and Spain and spanned the acute and convalescent phases of COVID-19. The material from the prospective study consisted of cDNA or gDNA derived from T cells, B-cell-depleted T cells, or PBMCs. The dataset comprised deeply sampled blood TCRbeta repertoires from subjects exposed to, actively infected with, or recovered from COVID-19. The repertoires were released in a freely available public database meant as a resource for research on the immune response to SARS-CoV-2. Samples were obtained from the ongoing ImmuneRACE study (first 160 participants) and from over a thousand subjects provided by 6 global collaborators. A de-identified subject ID, COVID-19 status, age in years and sex were almost always included in the sample metadata. Where available, HLA class I and class II types were taken from metadata supplied by the sample provider and were not determined by assay-based typing. On the study overall, not on this receptor specifically: Clinical and demographic metadata were provided uncurated, with the amount varying by source and participant.

To note about this clone: Its antigen is unknown. Base qualities are not at hand, and no much larger clone is one base apart.

TCRbeta CDR3 regions were amplified from genomic DNA using the immunoSEQ Assay, a bias-controlled multiplex PCR. Processing in the source paper ran as follows. Within the assay, amplification of reference gene primers was used to estimate how many nucleated cells each sample contained. Sequence reads were collapsed and filtered to measure the absolute abundance of every unique TCRbeta CDR3 rearrangement. For each sample, productive Simpson clonality was calculated by taking the square root of Simpson's diversity index across productive rearrangements. This immuneACCESS table, as held by TCRdb, lists in-frame sequences with V and J called but not all clones. Of the missing ones, under half trace to an unresolved V gene in checked studies; the others have no known cause. That table is the source of V, J and clone size, and D and trimming were worked out from the DNA. Present in this sample are about 210,000 clones, roughly 85% of which were seen just once. The top ten clones comprise over 15% of the sample.

Participants in the prospective study were aged roughly 18 to 89 years, lived in under 30 United States geographic areas, and enrolled through a virtual design. Cohort assignment in the prospective study relied on participant-reported clinical history from a screening survey and a study questionnaire. Recovered participants in ImmuneRACE Cohort 3 were defined as having two consecutive negative NP/OP PCR tests, clearance from a healthcare professional, or resolution of symptoms. Mobile phlebotomists in the prospective study collected whole blood, serum and a nasopharyngeal or oropharyngeal swab from every participant. Over a roughly 2-month period, participants in the prospective study had the option of providing additional blood draws and questionnaires. Blood samples from the prospective study were shipped frozen or at room temperature prior to DNA extraction. Input material: PBMCs or T cells enriched from blood (not recorded which). The clonotype originates from a man in his forties who had recovered from COVID-19.

The CDR3 amino acid sequence is: CASSQVSCGVREKLFF. At the DNA level, the sequence is TGCGCCAGCAGCCAAGTTTCCTGCGGAGTTAGAGAAAAACTGTTTTTT. Rearrangement joined TRBV4-1 to TRBJ1-4, with no confidently assigned D gene. From the germline V gene, CDR1 is MGHRA and CDR2 is YSYEKL. Trimming takes 1 base from V and 8 bases from J, and the germline ends sit 17 bases apart. The CDR3 holds 16 amino acids from the cysteine to the phenylalanine. Of the read, only the CDR3 DNA is kept; its 48 bases are in frame from base 1.